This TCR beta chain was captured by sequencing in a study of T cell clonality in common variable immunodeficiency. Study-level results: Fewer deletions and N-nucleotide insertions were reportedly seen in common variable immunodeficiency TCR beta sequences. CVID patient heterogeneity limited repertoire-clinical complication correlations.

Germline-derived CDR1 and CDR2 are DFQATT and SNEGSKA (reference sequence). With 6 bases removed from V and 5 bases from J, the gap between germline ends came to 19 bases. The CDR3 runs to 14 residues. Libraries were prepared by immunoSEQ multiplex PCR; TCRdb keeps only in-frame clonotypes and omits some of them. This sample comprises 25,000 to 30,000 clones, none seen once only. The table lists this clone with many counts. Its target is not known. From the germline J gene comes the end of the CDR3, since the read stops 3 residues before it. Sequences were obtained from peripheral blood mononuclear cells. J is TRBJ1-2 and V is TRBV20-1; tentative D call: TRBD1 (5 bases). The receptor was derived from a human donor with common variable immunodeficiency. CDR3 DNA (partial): TGCAGTGCCACGGACAACCGGGCGGGGTATGGC. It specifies CSATDNRAGYG. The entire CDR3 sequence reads CSATDNRAGYGYTF.